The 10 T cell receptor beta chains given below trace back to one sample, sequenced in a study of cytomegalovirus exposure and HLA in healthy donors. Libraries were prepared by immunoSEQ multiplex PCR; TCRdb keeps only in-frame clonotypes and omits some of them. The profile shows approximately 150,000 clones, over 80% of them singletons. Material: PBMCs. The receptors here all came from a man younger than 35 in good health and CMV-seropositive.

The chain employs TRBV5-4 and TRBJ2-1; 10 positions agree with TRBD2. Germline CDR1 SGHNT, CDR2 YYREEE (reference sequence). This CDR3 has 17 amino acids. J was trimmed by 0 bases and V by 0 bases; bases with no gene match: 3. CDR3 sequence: CASSLGLAGSSYNEQFF. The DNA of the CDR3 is TGTGCCAGCAGCTTGGGACTAGCGGGCAGCTCCTACAATGAGCAGTTCTTC.

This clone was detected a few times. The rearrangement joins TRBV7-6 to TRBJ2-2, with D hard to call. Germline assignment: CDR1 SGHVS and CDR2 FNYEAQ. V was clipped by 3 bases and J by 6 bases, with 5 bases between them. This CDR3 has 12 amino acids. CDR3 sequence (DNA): TGTGCCAGCAGCTTTAGTGCCGGGGAGCTGTTTTTT. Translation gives CASSFSAGELFF. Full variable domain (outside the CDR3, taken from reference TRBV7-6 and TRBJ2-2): GAGVSQSPRYKVTKRGQDVALRCDPISGHVSLYWYRQALGQGPEFLTYFNYEAQQDKSGLPNDRFSAERPEGSISTLTIQRTEQRDSAMYRCASSFSAGELFFGEGSRLTVL.

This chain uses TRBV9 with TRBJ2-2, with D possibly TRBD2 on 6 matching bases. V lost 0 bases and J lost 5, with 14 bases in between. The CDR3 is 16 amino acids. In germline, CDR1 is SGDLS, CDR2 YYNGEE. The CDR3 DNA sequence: TGTGCCAGCAGCGTAGTTGGAGGGGCGCAGACCGGGGAGCTGTTTTTT. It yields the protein CASSVVGGAQTGELFF. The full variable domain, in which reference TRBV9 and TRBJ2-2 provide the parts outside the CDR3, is DSGVTQTPKHLITATGQRVTLRCSPRSGDLSVYWYQQSLDQGLQFLIQYYNGEERAKGNILERFSAQQFPDLHSELNLSSLELGDSALYFCASSVVGGAQTGELFFGEGSRLTVL.

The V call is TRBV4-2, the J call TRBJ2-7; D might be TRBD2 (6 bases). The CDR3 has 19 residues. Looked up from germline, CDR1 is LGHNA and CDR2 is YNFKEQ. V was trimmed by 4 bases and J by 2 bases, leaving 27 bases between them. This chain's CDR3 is CASSPRGTSNAPQTYEQYF. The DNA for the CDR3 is TGTGCCAGCAGCCCTCGGGGGACTTCGAACGCCCCTCAGACCTACGAGCAGTACTTC.

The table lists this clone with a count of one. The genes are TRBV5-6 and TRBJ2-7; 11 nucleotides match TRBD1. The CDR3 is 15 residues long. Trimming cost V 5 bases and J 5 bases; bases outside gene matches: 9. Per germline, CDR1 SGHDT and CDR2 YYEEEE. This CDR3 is CASRYRDRGFHEQYF. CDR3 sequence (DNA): TGTGCCAGCAGATACCGGGACAGGGGGTTCCACGAGCAGTACTTC. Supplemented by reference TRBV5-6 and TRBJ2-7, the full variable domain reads DAGVTQSPTHLIKTRGQQVTLRCSPKSGHDTVSWYQQALGQGPQFIFQYYEEEERQRGNFPDRFSGHQFPNYSSELNVNALLLGDSALYLCASRYRDRGFHEQYFGPGTRLTVT.

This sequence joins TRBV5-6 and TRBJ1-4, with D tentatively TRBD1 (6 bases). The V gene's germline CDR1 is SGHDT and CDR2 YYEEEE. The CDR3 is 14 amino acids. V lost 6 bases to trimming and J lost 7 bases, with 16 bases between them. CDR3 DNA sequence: TGTGCCAGCACGTCAGGGGATGGCGGTGAAAAACTGTTTTTT. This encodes CASTSGDGGEKLFF.

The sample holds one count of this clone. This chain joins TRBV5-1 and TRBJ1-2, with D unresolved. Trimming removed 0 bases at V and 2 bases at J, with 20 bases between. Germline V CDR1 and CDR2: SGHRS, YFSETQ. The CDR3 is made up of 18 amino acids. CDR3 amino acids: CASSLANSEGELNYGYTF. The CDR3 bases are TGCGCCAGCAGCTTGGCCAATAGTGAGGGAGAGCTCAACTATGGCTACACCTTC.

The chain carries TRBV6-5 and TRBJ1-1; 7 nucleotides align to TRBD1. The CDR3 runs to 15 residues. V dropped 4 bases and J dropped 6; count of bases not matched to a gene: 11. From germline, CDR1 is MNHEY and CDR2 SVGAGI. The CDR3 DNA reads TGTGCCAGCAGTTTCGGGACAGCCCGAACGGCTGAAGCTTTCTTT. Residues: CASSFGTARTAEAFF.

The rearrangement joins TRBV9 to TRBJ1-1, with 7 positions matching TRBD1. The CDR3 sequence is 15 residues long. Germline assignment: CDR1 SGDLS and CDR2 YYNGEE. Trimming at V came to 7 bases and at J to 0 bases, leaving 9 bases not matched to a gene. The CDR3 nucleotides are TGTGCCAGCGGGACAGAGATGATCATGAACACTGAAGCTTTCTTT. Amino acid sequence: CASGTEMIMNTEAFF.

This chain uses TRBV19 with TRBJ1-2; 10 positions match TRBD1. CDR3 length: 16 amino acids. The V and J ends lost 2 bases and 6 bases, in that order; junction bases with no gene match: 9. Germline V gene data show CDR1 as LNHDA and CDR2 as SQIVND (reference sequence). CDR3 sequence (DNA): TGTGCCAGTAGTATAAGCCTGGACAGGGGGGTAGATGGCTACACCTTC. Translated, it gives CASSISLDRGVDGYTF.